This TCR beta chain was captured in a study of blood T cell repertoires in COVID-19. Repertoires were generated with immunoSEQ multiplex PCR, while TCRdb's copy carries only in-frame clones and drops some. The sample lists over 80,000 clones; 90% to 95% were seen once. Trimming pared 5 bases from V and 0 bases from J, leaving 14 bases between. The CDR3 is 16 amino acids. Germline loops: CDR1 SGHKS, CDR2 YYEKEE (reference sequence). The chain combines TRBV5-5 with TRBJ1-4; tentatively, D is TRBD1 (6 bases). The sample comprised peripheral blood. The sequence was collected from a human donor with active COVID-19. The donor label of this sample is uncertain. The CDR3 region is CASRLRTDATNEKLFF. CDR3 DNA sequence: TGTGCCAGCAGACTCCGGACAGATGCAACTAATGAAAAACTGTTTTTT.